This TCR beta chain was profiled in a study of glioma-infiltrating T cells. Study conclusions and caveats: Gliomas, especially low-grade, showed above-expected tissue-blood divergence; non-neoplastic patients showed below. Very few CDR3 sequences were shared between tissue and blood.

Ten or more counts support this clonotype. The antigen remains undetermined. The iRepertoire nested amplicon-rescue multiplex PCR amplified TCR alpha and beta CDR3s from RNA. For one-step reverse transcription and amplification, roughly 95-400 ng of tissue mRNA or PBMC total RNA was used. TCRdb reprocessed the multiplex PCR reads with MiXCR, giving one entry per CDR3 protein. Here the sample spans fewer than 250,000 distinct CDR3 sequences, over 30% being singletons. Deletions cut 1 base from V and 3 bases from J, with 10 bases between. Germline assignment: CDR1 MNHEY and CDR2 SMNVEV (reference sequence). The CDR3 is made up of 14 amino acids.

Sequences were obtained from glioma tissue, nonneoplastic brain tissue, or PBMCs (not recorded which). The chain carries TRBV27 and TRBJ2-7; no definite D call. This clonotype was obtained from a human donor with low-grade glioma or glioblastoma, undergoing nonglioma brain surgery, or in good health (not recorded which). The CDR3 DNA sequence: TGTGCCAGCAGTTTATTCATCGGTAGCTACGAGCAGTACTTC. This translates into CASSLFIGSYEQYF.